The 2 T cell receptor beta chains below all came from one sample that was sequenced in a study of beta chain features in type 1 diabetes (dated by TCRdb to the late 2010s). The receptor library was made with the immunoSEQ multiplex PCR assay. All of the isolated RNA was reverse transcribed with the High Capacity cDNA Reverse Transcription Kit, so expressed TCRB transcripts were sequenced. Imported from immuneACCESS, the table was reduced by TCRdb to in-frame sequences with V and J called. These copies leave out some clones; in studies compared against another copy, an unresolved V gene accounts for under half, and the cause of the remainder is not known. The sample includes hundreds of thousands of clones, with around 9.9% observed a single time. The ten largest clones take up around 0.017% of the sample. General findings and caveats noted by the study authors: Type 1 diabetes patients showed a moderate but significant shortening of TCRB CDR3 length in all four CD4+ subsets.

The antigens these receptors bind are not known. The material sequenced was naive CD4+ T cells from blood. What this sample's cell subset or site label stands for: true naive CD4+ T cells. The receptors derive from a man younger than 40 with type 1 diabetes.

This clone came up a few times. The CDR3 spells CASSGLGEGTQYF. Written as DNA, the CDR3 is TGTGCCAGCAGCGGACTAGGGGAGGGGACCCAGTACTTC. The V call is TRBV9, the J call TRBJ2-5; 7 bases fit TRBD2. CDR1 is SGDLS and CDR2 is YYNGEE in the germline V gene. J was trimmed by 7 bases and V by 3 bases; bases with no gene match: 6. The CDR3 runs 13 residues. The full variable domain, in which reference TRBV9 and TRBJ2-5 provide the parts outside the CDR3, is DSGVTQTPKHLITATGQRVTLRCSPRSGDLSVYWYQQSLDQGLQFLIQYYNGEERAKGNILERFSAQQFPDLHSELNLSSLELGDSALYFCASSGLGEGTQYFGPGTRLLVL.

The rearrangement links TRBV9 to TRBJ1-6; D remains ambiguous. The V end lost 1 base, the J end lost 10 bases, and 12 bases lay between the germline ends. The CDR3 is 14 residues long. The germline V gene has CDR1 SGDLS and CDR2 YYNGEE. The DNA of the CDR3 is TGTGCCAGCAGCGTAAGGACCGGGAACTCACCCCTCCACTTT. Protein: CASSVRTGNSPLHF.